Ten or more counts support the clone carrying this TCR beta chain. Its ends do not fully match the called genes, so a read error is possible. It was with unique molecular identifiers that the TCRbeta library was prepared. TCRdb passed the PCR reads through MiXCR, listing each CDR3 protein once. Among 190,000 or so distinct CDR3 sequences, approximately 6.6% were seen once, and the ten largest hold more than 2.5%. The data derive from a study of T-cell reconstitution after alpha-beta-depleted transplantation in children. This CDR3 contains 10 residues. Germline CDR1 is SEHNR and CDR2 is FQNEAQ (reference sequence).

This TCR derives from a human donor who donated a stem cell graft to a child with Wiskott-Aldrich syndrome. The chain couples TRBV7-9 to TRBJ2-7; D is unclear. The sample in question was PBMCs from the stem cell graft donor, obtained from the stem cell graft. CDR3 amino acids: CASGPPPLHF. DNA of the CDR3: TGTGCCAGCGGACCCCCTCCCCTGCACTTC.